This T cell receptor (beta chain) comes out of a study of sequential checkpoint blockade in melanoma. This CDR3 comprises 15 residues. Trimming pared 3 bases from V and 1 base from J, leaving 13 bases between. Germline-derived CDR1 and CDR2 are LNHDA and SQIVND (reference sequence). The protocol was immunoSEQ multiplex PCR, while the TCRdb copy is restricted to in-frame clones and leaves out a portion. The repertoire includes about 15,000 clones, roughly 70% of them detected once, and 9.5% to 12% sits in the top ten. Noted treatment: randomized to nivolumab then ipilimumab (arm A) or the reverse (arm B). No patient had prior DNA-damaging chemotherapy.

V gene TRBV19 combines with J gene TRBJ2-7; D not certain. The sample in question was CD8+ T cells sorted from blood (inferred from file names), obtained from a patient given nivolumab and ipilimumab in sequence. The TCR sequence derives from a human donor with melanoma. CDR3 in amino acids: CASSMSQASSYEQYF. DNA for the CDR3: TGTGCCAGTAGTATGTCTCAGGCGTCGTCCTACGAGCAGTACTTC.